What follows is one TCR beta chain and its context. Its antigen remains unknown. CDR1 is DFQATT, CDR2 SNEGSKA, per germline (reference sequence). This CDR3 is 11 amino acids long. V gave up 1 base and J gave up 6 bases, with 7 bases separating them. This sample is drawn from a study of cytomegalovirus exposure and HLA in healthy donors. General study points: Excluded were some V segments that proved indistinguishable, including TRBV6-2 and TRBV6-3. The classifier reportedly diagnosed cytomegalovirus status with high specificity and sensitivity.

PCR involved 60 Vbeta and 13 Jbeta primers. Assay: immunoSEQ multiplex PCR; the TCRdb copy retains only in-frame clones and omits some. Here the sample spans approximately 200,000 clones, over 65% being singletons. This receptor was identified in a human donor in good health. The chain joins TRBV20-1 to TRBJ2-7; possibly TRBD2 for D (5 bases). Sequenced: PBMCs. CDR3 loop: CSARAAVEQYF. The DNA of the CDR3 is TGCAGTGCTAGAGCAGCGGTCGAGCAGTACTTC.